This T cell receptor (beta chain) was sequenced in a study of blood T cell repertoires in COVID-19. TCRdb keeps only in-frame clones here, not all; method: immunoSEQ multiplex PCR. Of over 150,000 clones listed, less than 90% were seen once; the top ten hold about a fifth. The CDR3 spans 16 residues. The V gene's germline CDR1 is ENHRY and CDR2 SYGVKD. Trimming shortened V by 0 bases and J by 5 bases, and 16 bases separated the two germline ends. The source is an older man with active or convalescent COVID-19. This chain connects TRBV10-3 to TRBJ1-1, with a tentative D call TRBD1 (5 bases). Sample: peripheral blood. CDR3: CAISESPKPRGTEAFF. For the CDR3, the DNA is TGTGCCATCAGTGAGTCCCCTAAACCCCGGGGGACTGAAGCTTTCTTT.